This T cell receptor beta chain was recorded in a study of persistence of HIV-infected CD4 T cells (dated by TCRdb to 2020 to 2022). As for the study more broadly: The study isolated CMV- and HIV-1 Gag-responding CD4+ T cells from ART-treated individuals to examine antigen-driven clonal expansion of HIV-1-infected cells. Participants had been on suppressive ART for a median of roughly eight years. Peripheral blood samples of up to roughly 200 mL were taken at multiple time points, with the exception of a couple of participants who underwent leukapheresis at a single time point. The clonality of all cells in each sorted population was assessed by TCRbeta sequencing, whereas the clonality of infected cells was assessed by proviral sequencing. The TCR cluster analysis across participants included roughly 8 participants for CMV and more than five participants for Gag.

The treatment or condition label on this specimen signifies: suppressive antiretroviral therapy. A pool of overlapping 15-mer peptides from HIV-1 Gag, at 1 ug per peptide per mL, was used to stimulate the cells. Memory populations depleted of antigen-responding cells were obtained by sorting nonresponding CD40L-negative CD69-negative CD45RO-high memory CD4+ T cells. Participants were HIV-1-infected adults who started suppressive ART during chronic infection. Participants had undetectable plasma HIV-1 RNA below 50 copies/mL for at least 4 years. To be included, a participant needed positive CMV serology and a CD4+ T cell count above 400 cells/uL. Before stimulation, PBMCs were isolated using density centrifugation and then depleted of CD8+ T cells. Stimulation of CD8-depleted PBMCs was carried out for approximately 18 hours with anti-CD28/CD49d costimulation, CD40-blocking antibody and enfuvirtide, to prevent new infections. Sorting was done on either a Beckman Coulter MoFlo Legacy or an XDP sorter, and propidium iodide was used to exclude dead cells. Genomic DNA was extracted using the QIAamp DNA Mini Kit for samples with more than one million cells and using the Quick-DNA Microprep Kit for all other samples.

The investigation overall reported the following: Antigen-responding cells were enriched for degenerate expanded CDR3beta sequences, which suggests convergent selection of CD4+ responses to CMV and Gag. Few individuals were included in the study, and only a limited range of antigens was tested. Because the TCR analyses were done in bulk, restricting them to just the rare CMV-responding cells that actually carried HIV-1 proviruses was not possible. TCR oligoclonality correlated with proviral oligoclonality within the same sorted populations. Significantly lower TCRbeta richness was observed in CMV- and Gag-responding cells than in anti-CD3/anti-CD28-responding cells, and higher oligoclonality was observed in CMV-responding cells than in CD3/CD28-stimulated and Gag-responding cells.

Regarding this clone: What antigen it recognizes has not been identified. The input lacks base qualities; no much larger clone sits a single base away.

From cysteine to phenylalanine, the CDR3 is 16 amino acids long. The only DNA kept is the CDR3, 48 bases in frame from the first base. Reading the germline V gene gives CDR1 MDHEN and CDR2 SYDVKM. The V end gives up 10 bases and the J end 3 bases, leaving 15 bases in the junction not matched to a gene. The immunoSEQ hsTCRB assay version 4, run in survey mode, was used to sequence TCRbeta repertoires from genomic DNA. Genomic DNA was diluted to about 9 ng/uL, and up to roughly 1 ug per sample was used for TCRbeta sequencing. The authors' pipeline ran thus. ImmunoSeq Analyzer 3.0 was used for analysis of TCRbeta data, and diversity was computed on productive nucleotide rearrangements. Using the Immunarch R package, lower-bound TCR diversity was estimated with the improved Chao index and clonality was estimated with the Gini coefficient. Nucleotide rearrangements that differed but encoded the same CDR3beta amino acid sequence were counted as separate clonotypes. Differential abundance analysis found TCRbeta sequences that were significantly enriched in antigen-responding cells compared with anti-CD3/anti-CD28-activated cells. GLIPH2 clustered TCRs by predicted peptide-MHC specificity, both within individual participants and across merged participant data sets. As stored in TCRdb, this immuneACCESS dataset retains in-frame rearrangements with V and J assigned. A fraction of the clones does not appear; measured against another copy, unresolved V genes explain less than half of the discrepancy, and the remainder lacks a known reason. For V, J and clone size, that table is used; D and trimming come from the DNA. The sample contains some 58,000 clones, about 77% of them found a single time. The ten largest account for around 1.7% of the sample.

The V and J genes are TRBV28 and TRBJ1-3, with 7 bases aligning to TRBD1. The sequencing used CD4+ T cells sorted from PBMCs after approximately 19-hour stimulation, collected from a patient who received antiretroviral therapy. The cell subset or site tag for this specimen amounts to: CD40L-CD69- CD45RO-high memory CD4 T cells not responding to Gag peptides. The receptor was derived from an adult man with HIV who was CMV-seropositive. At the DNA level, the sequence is TGTGCCATCCAAGGCAGGGGGGCTTCCTTTGGAAACACCATATATTTT. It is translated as CAIQGRGASFGNTIYF.